The 23 T cell receptor beta chains reported below all come from one sample, sequenced in a study of identical twins. MiXCR was run by TCRdb on the 5' RACE reads, yielding one entry per CDR3 protein. The sample has about 690,000 distinct CDR3 sequences, less than 7% seen once. Sequenced sample: naive T cells sorted from blood. The receptor set was obtained from a man aged 18 to 30 in good health.

This clonotype occurred a few times. This sequence joins TRBV20-1 and TRBJ2-7, with D unresolved. The V gene lost 6 bases and the J gene lost 3 bases, with 15 bases spanning the gap. CDR3 length: 13 amino acids. The germline V gene has CDR1 DFQATT and CDR2 SNEGSKA (reference sequence). CDR3 sequence reads: CSASQVTFYEQYF. As DNA, the CDR3 is TGCAGTGCAAGCCAGGTAACCTTCTACGAGCAGTACTTC.

This chain uses TRBV2 with TRBJ2-4; 9 bases are a match to TRBD1. The ends lost 5 bases at V and 2 bases at J; junction bases unmatched: 7. This CDR3 is 16 amino acids long. Germline CDR1 SNHLY, CDR2 FYNNEI. CDR3: CASSRTGDRTKNIQYF. The CDR3 region has the DNA TGTGCCAGCAGTCGGACAGGGGATCGGACCAAAAACATTCAGTACTTC.

This clonotype showed up many times. The chain combines TRBV20-1 with TRBJ1-5; D remains unclear. V gave up 2 bases and J gave up 3 bases, with 11 bases separating them. The CDR3 has 14 residues. Germline-derived CDR1 and CDR2 are DFQATT and SNEGSKA (reference sequence). The CDR3 DNA reads as TGCAGTGCTAGACGCCGGGCCCACAATCAGCCCCAGCATTTT. Protein: CSARRRAHNQPQHF.

This clonotype was counted many times. The chain uses TRBV5-1 and TRBJ1-1, with 9 bases fitting TRBD1. V shed 3 bases, J shed 4 bases, and the junction held 4 bases outside the gene matches. Looked up from germline, CDR1 is SGHRS and CDR2 is YFSETQ. The CDR3 totals 14 residues. Written as DNA, the CDR3 is TGCGCCAGCAGCTCCGGGACAGGGCGCACTGAAGCTTTCTTT. Encoded protein: CASSSGTGRTEAFF.

In this sample, this clonotype turned up a few times. This chain links TRBV24-1 with TRBJ2-1, with 8 bases identical to TRBD1. The J segment lost 10 bases and the V segment lost 4 bases, leaving 2 bases of the junction unmatched. CDR3 size: 12 residues. Germline assignment: CDR1 KGHDR and CDR2 SFDVKD. For the CDR3, the DNA is TGTGCCACCAGTGACAGGGGGCGGGAGCAGTTCTTC. Its protein product is CATSDRGREQFF.

This clonotype was seen a handful of times. The chain combines TRBV20-1 with TRBJ2-7, with D perhaps TRBD2 (5 bases). Trimming stripped 6 bases from V and 2 bases from J, with 14 bases between. This CDR3 is built from 13 residues. Germline CDR1 DFQATT, CDR2 SNEGSKA (reference sequence). CDR3 in amino acids: CSAVHGKTYEQYF. In DNA, the CDR3 is TGCAGTGCCGTCCACGGGAAAACCTACGAGCAGTACTTC.

This clonotype was observed a few times. V and J are TRBV5-1 and TRBJ2-7, with 7 bases identical to TRBD2. This CDR3 is 16 amino acids long. The ends lost 0 bases at V and 9 bases at J; junction bases unmatched: 15. Germline V gives CDR1 SGHRS, CDR2 YFSETQ. This chain's CDR3 is CASSLAEGTTWVWQYV. The CDR3 bases are TGCGCCAGCAGCTTGGCCGAGGGGACTACTTGGGTCTGGCAGTACGTC.

This clonotype was counted ten times or more. This chain joins TRBV18 and TRBJ2-3; 11 positions agree with TRBD2. The germline V gene has CDR1 KGHSH and CDR2 LQKENI. The CDR3 loop spans 16 amino acids. J lost 5 bases, V lost 3 bases, and 7 bases had no gene match. The CDR3 DNA reads TGTGCCAGCTCACCCTTAGCGGGAGGGCCAGGAGATACGCAGTATTTT. It translates to CASSPLAGGPGDTQYF.

The chain employs TRBV28 and TRBJ2-7, with TRBD1 matching 8 bases. V lost 6 bases and J lost 9; bases outside the gene matches: 10. The CDR3 is made up of 13 amino acids. From germline, CDR1 is MDHEN and CDR2 SYDVKM. CDR3 DNA: TGTGCCAGCAGCTTAGCAGGGGGCGGCGGGCAGTACTTC. It encodes CASSLAGGGGQYF.

This clonotype was recorded at least ten times. This chain uses TRBV6-1 with TRBJ1-6; TRBD1 matches 8 bases. Germline lookup yields CDR1 MNHNS and CDR2 SASEGT. Losses at the gene ends were 5 bases for V and 9 bases for J; bases not matched to a gene: 3. This CDR3 is built from 13 residues. The CDR3 DNA follows: TGTGCCAGCAGTCGGACAGGGACTTCACCCCTCCACTTT. Translation: CASSRTGTSPLHF.

This clonotype was seen ten or more times. The V and J genes are TRBV27 and TRBJ1-5, with a possible D match to TRBD1 (5 bases). The length of the CDR3 is 16 residues. CDR1 and CDR2 from the germline V gene are MNHEY and SMNVEV (reference sequence). Trimming took 2 bases from V and 4 from J, leaving 15 bases between them. The CDR3 DNA reads as TGTGCCAGCAGTTTAACCAGGGTAGGAGGGAATCAGCCCCAGCATTTT. It translates to CASSLTRVGGNQPQHF.

This clonotype was recorded many times. The chain has TRBV7-9 and TRBJ2-7; 11 nucleotides match TRBD1. Per germline, CDR1 SEHNR and CDR2 FQNEAQ (reference sequence). The CDR3 runs 16 residues. The V and J ends lost 5 bases and 3 bases, in that order; junction bases with no gene match: 9. The CDR3 is CASSPTSGQGVYEQYF. CDR3 in DNA: TGTGCCAGCAGCCCAACCTCGGGACAGGGGGTCTACGAGCAGTACTTC. Drawing the rest from reference TRBV7-9 and TRBJ2-7, the complete variable domain is DTGVSQNPRHKITKRGQNVTFRCDPISEHNRLYWYRQTLGQGPEFLTYFQNEAQLEKSRLLSDRFSAERPKGSFSTLEIQRTEQGDSAMYLCASSPTSGQGVYEQYFGPGTRLTVT.

This clonotype was seen many times. Written as DNA, the CDR3 is TGCAGCGTCCAGACTAGCGGGACGGGCGAGCAGTACGTC. This sequence encodes CSVQTSGTGEQYV. J is TRBJ2-7 and V is TRBV29-1; 11 nucleotides agree with TRBD2. CDR3 length equals 13 residues. The trim removed 6 bases at V and 6 bases at J, leaving 7 bases unmatched. The V gene's germline CDR1 is SQVTM and CDR2 ANQGSEA.

The chain carries TRBV11-3 and TRBJ2-2, with D possibly TRBD1 on 6 matching bases. CDR1 is SGHNT, CDR2 YENEEA, per germline. This CDR3 has 13 residues. Trimming cost V 3 bases and J 6 bases, with 8 bases left between them. CDR3 sequence (DNA): TGTGCCAGCAGCTTCAGGGGTTCCGGGGAGCTGTTTTTT. It translates to CASSFRGSGELFF.

This clonotype was seen repeatedly, ten times or more. This chain joins TRBV7-2 and TRBJ2-7; D gene unclear. The CDR3 consists of 12 residues. Germline assignment: CDR1 SGHTA and CDR2 FQGNSA. CDR3 bases: TGTGCTACACGTGGTGGCCCGGGCGAGCAGTACTTC. Protein: CATRGGPGEQYF.

This clonotype was observed a few times. The J gene is TRBJ2-2, the V gene TRBV6-1, with 7 positions matching TRBD1. Germline lookup yields CDR1 MNHNS and CDR2 SASEGT. Germline trimming cut 6 bases from V and 2 bases from J; bases unmatched to any gene: 9. The CDR3 sequence is 16 residues long. The CDR3 nucleotides are TGTGCCAGCAGGATAGGGGGACAGCTAAACACCGGGGAGCTGTTTTTT. Protein sequence: CASRIGGQLNTGELFF.

Many counts were recorded for this clonotype. CDR3 protein: CAGQGQESYNEQFF. The DNA of the CDR3 is TGTGCCGGCCAGGGACAGGAGAGTTACAATGAGCAGTTCTTC. J is TRBJ2-1 and V is TRBV7-9; 8 bases agree with TRBD1. In germline, CDR1 is SEHNR, CDR2 FQNEAQ (reference sequence). After removal of 11 bases from V and 4 bases from J, the junction contained 10 bases not matched to a gene. The CDR3 spans 14 residues.

This clonotype was counted ten times or more. The chain is built from TRBV10-3 and TRBJ1-5; D is ambiguous. V was clipped by 6 bases and J by 0 bases, with 9 bases between them. The length of the CDR3 is 14 residues. Germline V lookup: CDR1 ENHRY, CDR2 SYGVKD. This chain's CDR3 is CAIRGQNSNQPQHF. As DNA, the CDR3 is TGTGCCATCAGAGGGCAGAATAGCAATCAGCCCCAGCATTTT.

This clonotype was counted many times. V is TRBV20-1 and J is TRBJ2-5; 8 positions match TRBD1. The CDR3 sequence is 12 residues long. The V and J ends lost 2 bases and 5 bases, in that order; junction bases with no gene match: 1. CDR1 is DFQATT and CDR2 is SNEGSKA in the germline V gene (reference sequence). The CDR3: CSARQGAETQYF. The CDR3 DNA reads as TGCAGTGCTAGACAGGGGGCTGAGACCCAGTACTTC.

This clonotype was found many times. The chain combines TRBV5-6 with TRBJ1-2, with 7 bases aligning to TRBD1. Unmatched junction bases numbered 13, after V lost 4 bases and J lost 4 bases. The CDR3 consists of 16 residues. Looked up from germline, CDR1 is SGHDT and CDR2 is YYEEEE. CDR3 in amino acids: CASSGVIRQGGYGYTF. The CDR3 region has the DNA TGTGCCAGCAGCGGGGTGATCCGACAGGGCGGCTATGGCTACACCTTC.

The chain has TRBV12-3 or TRBV12-4 and TRBJ1-5; no reliable D call. The CDR3 extends over 14 amino acids. V lost 2 bases and J lost 6, with 11 bases in between. CDR3 protein: CASSLNSPRQPQHF. As DNA, the CDR3 is TGTGCCAGCAGTTTAAACAGTCCCCGTCAGCCCCAGCATTTT.

This clonotype was observed a handful of times. The gene calls are TRBV7-6 and TRBJ2-1; 7 bases are shared with TRBD2. The CDR3 extends over 15 amino acids. The V gene end was trimmed by 5 bases and the J gene end by 3 bases; junction bases not matched to a gene: 7. Per the germline V gene, CDR1 is SGHVS and CDR2 is FNYEAQ. The CDR3 DNA is TGTGCCAGCAGCCCCCTAGCGGATTTCTACAATGAGCAGTTCTTC. Translation: CASSPLADFYNEQFF.

This clonotype occurred a few times. The genes are TRBV4-3 and TRBJ1-1; D is possibly TRBD1 (5 bases). The germline CDR1 and CDR2 sequences are LGHNA and YSLEER. The CDR3 consists of 13 residues. V lost 7 bases and J lost 5, with 14 bases in between. The CDR3 coding sequence is TGCGCCAGCAAAGAGGGGAGGAGAACTGAAGCTTTCTTT. The encoded protein is CASKEGRRTEAFF.